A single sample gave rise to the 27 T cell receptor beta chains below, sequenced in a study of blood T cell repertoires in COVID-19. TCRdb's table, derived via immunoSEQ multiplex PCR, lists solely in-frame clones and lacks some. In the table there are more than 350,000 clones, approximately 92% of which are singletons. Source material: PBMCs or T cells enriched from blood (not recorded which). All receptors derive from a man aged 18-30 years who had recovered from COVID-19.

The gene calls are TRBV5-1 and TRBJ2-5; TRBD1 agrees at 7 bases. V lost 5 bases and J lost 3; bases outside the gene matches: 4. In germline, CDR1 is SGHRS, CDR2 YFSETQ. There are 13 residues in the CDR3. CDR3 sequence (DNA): TGCGCCAGCAGGGCCGGGACAGAAGAGACCCAGTACTTC. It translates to CASRAGTEETQYF.

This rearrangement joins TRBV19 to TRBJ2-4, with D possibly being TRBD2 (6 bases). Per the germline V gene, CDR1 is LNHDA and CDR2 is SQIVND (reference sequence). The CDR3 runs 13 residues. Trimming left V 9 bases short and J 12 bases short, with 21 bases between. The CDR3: CASTNGGTNTQYF. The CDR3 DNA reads TGTGCCAGCACCAACGGGGGTACAAATACTCAGTACTTC.

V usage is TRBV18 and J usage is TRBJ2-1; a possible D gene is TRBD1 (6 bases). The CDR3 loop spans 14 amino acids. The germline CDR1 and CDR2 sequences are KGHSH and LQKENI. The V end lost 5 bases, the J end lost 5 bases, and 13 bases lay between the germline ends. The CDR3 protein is CASSVPGTNNEQFF. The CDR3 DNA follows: TGTGCCAGCTCAGTTCCCGGGACAAACAATGAGCAGTTCTTC.

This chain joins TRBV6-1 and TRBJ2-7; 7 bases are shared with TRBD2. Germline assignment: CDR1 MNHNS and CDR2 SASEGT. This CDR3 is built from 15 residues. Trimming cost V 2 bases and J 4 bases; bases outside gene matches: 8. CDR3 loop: CASSERTGGAYEQYF. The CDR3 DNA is TGTGCCAGCAGTGAACGGACGGGGGGTGCTTACGAGCAGTACTTC.

The CDR3 bases are TGTGCCACCAGTGCAGGACAGGGAACGAATGAGCAGTTCTTC. This encodes CATSAGQGTNEQFF. The chain is built from TRBV24-1 and TRBJ2-1; 8 nucleotides match TRBD1. The CDR3 runs to 14 residues. Germline values: CDR1 KGHDR, CDR2 SFDVKD. V shed 5 bases and J 7 bases; nucleotides not matched to a gene: 6.

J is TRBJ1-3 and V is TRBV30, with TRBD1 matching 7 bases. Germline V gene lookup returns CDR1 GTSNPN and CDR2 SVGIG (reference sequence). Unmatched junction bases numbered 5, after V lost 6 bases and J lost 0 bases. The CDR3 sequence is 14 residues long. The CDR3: CACATGNSGNTIYF. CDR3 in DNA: TGTGCCTGTGCGACAGGGAACTCTGGAAACACCATATATTTT.

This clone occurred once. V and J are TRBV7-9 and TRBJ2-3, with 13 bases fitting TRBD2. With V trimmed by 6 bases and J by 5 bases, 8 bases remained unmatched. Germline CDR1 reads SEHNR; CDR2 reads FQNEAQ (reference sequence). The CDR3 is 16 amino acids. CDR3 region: CASRLTSGRAGDTQYF. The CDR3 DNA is TGTGCCAGCAGGCTAACTAGCGGGAGGGCCGGAGATACGCAGTATTTT.

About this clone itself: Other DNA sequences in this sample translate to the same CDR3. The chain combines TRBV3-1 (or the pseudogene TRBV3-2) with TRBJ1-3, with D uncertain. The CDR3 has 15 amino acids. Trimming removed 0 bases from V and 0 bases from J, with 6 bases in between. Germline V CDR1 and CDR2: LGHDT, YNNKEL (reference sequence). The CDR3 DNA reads TGTGCCAGCAGCCAAGAGCGTCTCTCTGGAAACACCATATATTTT. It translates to CASSQERLSGNTIYF.

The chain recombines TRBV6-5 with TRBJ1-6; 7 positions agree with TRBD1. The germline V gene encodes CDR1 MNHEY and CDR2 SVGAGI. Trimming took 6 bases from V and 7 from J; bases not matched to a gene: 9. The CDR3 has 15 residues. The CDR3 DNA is TGTGCCAGCAGCCACGCAGGGGGTCAGAATTCACCCCTCCACTTT. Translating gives CASSHAGGQNSPLHF.

The CDR3: CASSLVAAGKNSYEQYF. As DNA, the CDR3 is TGTGCCAGCAGTTTGGTAGCGGCAGGGAAAAACTCCTACGAGCAGTACTTC. The rearrangement uses TRBV28 and TRBJ2-7, with a tentative D call TRBD2 (6 bases). Germline CDR1 and CDR2: MDHEN and SYDVKM. V lost 3 bases and J 0 bases, leaving 18 bases between the germline ends. The CDR3 covers 17 residues.

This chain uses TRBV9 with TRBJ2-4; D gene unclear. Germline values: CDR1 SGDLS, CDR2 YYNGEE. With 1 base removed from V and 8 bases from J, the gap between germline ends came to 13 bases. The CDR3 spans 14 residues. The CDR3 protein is CASSVSVRNDIQYF. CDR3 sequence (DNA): TGTGCCAGCAGCGTAAGCGTGAGAAATGACATTCAGTACTTC.

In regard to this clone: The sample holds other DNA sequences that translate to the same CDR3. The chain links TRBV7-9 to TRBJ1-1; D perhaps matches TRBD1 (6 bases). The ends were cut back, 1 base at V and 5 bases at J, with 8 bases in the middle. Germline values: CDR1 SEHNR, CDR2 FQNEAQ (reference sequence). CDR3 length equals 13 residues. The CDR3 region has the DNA TGTGCCAGCAGCTTAGAGGGGGGGACTGAAGCTTTCTTT. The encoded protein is CASSLEGGTEAFF.

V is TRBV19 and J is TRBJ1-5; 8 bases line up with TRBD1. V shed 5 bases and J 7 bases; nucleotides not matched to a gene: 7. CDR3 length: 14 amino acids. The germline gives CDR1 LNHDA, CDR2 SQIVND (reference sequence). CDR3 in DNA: TGTGCCAGTAGTTCCCAGGGGGCGGGACAGCCCCAGCATTTT. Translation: CASSSQGAGQPQHF.

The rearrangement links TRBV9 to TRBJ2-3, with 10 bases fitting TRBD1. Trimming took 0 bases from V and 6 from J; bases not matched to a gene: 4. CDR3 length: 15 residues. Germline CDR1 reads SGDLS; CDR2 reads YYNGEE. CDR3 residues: CASSVGQGAGDTQYF. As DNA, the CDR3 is TGTGCCAGCAGCGTAGGACAGGGGGCCGGTGATACGCAGTATTTT. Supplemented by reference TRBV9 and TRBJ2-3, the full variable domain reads DSGVTQTPKHLITATGQRVTLRCSPRSGDLSVYWYQQSLDQGLQFLIQYYNGEERAKGNILERFSAQQFPDLHSELNLSSLELGDSALYFCASSVGQGAGDTQYFGPGTRLTVL.

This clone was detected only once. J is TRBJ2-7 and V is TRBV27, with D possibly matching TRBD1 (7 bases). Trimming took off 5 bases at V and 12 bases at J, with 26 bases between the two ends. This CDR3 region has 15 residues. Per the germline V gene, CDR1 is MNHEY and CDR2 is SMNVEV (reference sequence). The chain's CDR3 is CASSPGTDKILAPYF. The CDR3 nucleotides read TGTGCCAGCAGTCCCGGGACAGATAAAATACTAGCACCGTACTTC.

DNA of the CDR3: TGCAGTGCTAGTGGGGTCACGGGGGGGACAGATACGCAGTATTTT. Its protein is CSASGVTGGTDTQYF. The genes are TRBV20-1 and TRBJ2-3, with TRBD2 identical over 8 bases. This CDR3 comprises 15 residues. Germline CDR1 reads DFQATT; CDR2 reads SNEGSKA (reference sequence). After removal of 3 bases from V and 3 bases from J, the junction contained 8 bases not matched to a gene.

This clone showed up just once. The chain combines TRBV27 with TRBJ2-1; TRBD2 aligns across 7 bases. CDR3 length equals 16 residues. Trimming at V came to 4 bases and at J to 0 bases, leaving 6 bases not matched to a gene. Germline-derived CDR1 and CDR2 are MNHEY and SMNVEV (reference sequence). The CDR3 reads CASSWVLASSYNEQFF. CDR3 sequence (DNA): TGTGCCAGCAGTTGGGTACTAGCGTCCTCCTACAATGAGCAGTTCTTC.

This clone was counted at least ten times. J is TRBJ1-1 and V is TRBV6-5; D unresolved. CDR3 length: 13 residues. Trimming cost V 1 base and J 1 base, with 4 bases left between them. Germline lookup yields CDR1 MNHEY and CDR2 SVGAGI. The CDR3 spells CASSYFGNTEAFF. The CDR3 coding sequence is TGTGCCAGCAGTTACTTCGGGAACACTGAAGCTTTCTTT.

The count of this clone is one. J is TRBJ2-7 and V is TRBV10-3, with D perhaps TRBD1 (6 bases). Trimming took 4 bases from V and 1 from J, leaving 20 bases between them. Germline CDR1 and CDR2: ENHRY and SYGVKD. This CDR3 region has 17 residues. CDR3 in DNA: TGTGCCATCAGTGCTTTGGACAGCGCCCTTGTGTCCTACGAGCAGTACTTC. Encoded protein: CAISALDSALVSYEQYF.

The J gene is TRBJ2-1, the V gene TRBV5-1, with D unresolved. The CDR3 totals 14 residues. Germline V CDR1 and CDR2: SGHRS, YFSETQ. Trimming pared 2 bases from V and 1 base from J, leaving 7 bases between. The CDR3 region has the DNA TGCGCCAGCAGCTTTCTGAGGTCCTACAATGAGCAGTTCTTC. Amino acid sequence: CASSFLRSYNEQFF.

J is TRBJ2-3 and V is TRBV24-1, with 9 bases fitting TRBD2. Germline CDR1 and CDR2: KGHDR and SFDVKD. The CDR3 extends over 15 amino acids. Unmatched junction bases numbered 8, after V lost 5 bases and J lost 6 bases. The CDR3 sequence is CATSVRGTSIDTQYF. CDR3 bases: TGTGCCACCAGTGTCCGGGGGACTAGCATCGATACGCAGTATTTT.

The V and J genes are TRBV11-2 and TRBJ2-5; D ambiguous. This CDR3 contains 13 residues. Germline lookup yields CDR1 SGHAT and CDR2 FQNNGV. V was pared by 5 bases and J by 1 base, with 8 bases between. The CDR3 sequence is CASSVGSQETQYF. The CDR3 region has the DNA TGTGCCAGCAGCGTCGGGTCCCAAGAGACCCAGTACTTC.

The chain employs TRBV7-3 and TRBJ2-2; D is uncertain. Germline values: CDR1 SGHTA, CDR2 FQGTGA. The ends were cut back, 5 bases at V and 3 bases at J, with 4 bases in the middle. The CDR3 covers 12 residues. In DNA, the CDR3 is TGTGCCAGCAGCGCAGACACCGGGGAGCTGTTTTTT. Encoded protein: CASSADTGELFF.

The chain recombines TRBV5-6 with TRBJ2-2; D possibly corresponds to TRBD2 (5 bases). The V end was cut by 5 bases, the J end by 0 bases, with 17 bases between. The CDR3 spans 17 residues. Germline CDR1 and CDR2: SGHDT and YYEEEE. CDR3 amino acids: CASRPGLAAPNTGELFF. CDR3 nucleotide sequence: TGTGCCAGCAGACCCGGACTGGCGGCCCCGAACACCGGGGAGCTGTTTTTT.

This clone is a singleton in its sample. The chain's CDR3 is CASSPGWTTGHEQYF. DNA for the CDR3: TGTGCCAGCAGTCCGGGGTGGACTACGGGCCACGAGCAGTACTTC. V is TRBV7-9 and J is TRBJ2-7, with D perhaps TRBD2 (6 bases). Germline assignment: CDR1 SEHNR and CDR2 FQNEAQ (reference sequence). This CDR3 region has 15 residues. With 6 bases removed from V and 5 bases from J, the gap between germline ends came to 20 bases.

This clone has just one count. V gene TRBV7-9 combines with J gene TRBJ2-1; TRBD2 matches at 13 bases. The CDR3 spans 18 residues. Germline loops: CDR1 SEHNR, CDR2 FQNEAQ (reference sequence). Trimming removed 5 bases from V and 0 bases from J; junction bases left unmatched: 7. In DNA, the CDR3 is TGTGCCAGCAGCCCGCCGGGACTAGCGGGAAACTCCTACAATGAGCAGTTCTTC. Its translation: CASSPPGLAGNSYNEQFF.

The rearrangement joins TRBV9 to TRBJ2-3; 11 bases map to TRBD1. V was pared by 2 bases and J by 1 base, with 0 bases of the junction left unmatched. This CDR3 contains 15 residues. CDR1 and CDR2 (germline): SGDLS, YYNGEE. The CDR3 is CASSVGQGGTDTQYF. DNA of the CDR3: TGTGCCAGCAGCGTGGGACAGGGGGGCACAGATACGCAGTATTTT. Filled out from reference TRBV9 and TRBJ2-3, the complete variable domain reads DSGVTQTPKHLITATGQRVTLRCSPRSGDLSVYWYQQSLDQGLQFLIQYYNGEERAKGNILERFSAQQFPDLHSELNLSSLELGDSALYFCASSVGQGGTDTQYFGPGTRLTVL.